One T cell receptor (beta chain) is described in this entry. This clonotype was seen ten or more times. The clone's antigen remains unknown. No per-base quality is available; no much larger clone lies one base away. Library prep was done by 5' RACE. Sequencing was carried out with an Illumina HiSeq 2000. A universal primer binding site was introduced by template switching, and a unique molecular identifier was present in the final cDNA, enabling accurate counting of TCR cDNA molecules. Specific primers in the conserved constant-segment region were used to synthesize first-strand cDNA for the TCR alpha and beta chains. To control for contamination, each cDNA library was double barcoded with a SMART-Mk sample barcode plus Illumina barcodes. Two successive PCR steps introduced TruSeq adapter sequences along with Illumina sample barcodes. The Illumina HiSeq platform was used with custom primers to sequence TCR alpha and beta cDNA libraries. In the source study's methods: Unique molecular identifiers were extracted from raw reads with MiGEC, and CDR3 positions were determined with MiXCR. For each individual, recombination models were inferred using an EM algorithm with the repgenHMM and IGoR tools. The tcR package in R was used for shared clonotype analysis, with sharing normalized by the product of cloneset sizes. Out-of-frame nonproductive sequences were analyzed to study raw recombination free of thymic and clonal selection effects. The public reads were quality trimmed at Q25 with fastp and then assembled into clones with MiXCR by TCRdb, keeping productive beta chains. A single entry per CDR3 protein holds the most common genes and DNA from its merged rows. The V and J calls, along with clone size, are taken from TCRdb and not from the paper's own processing. This sample is represented by roughly 700,000 distinct CDR3 sequences; less than 10% of them were singletons. The ten largest make up approximately 0.94% of the sample.

The CDR3 runs 11 amino acids, cysteine and phenylalanine included. Of all the DNA, just the CDR3 is kept, 33 bases in frame from base 1. A distance of 9 bases separates the germline ends of V and J, which lose 6 bases and 9 bases respectively. The data belong to a study of identical twins (dated by TCRdb to 2016 to 2017). Regarding the complete study: TCR alpha and beta repertoires from monozygotic twins, unrelated adults of various ages and cord blood were deep-sequenced to test whether fetal clonotypes persist. To rule out contamination, the twin experiments were replicated at different times with different library preparation protocols. The study at large found these results: Invariant T cells such as MAIT and iNKT could partly confound zero-insertion analyses, though diverse VJ usage argued against this for most clonotypes. Compared with coincidental sharing between unrelated individuals, an excess of low generation-probability sequences was observed among out-of-frame TCR alpha sequences shared between twins. Recombination models systematically underestimated out-of-frame TCR alpha sharing in monozygotic twins but agreed with sharing between unrelated individuals. The excess sharing between twins in beta out-of-frame sequences was weaker because fewer shared sequences reduced the signal-to-noise ratio. Abundant cord blood beta clonotypes had fewer insertions, young adult naive repertoires showed a similar but weaker trend, and memory repertoires showed no such trend. Because the same donors could not be followed over many years, the conclusions depended on cross-sectional statistical analysis.

Every donor in the study was a healthy Caucasian. The twin cohort consisted of three pairs of female monozygotic twins, all aged about 18 to 29 years. The RNA used for TCR libraries was isolated from peripheral blood mononuclear cells. The same data also contributed to another study, on yellow fever vaccine responses in identical twins. Reported in the second study: According to the authors, the vaccine-induced T cell response in identical twins seemed to be partly convergent and partly specific to each individual. In the study, vaccine-responding T cell clones were precisely tracked in identical twins.

This sequence originates from a woman between 18 and 29 years old in good health. Input material: PBMCs. The rearrangement combines TRBV12-3 or TRBV12-4 with TRBJ2-1; there is no confident call for the D gene. Here is the DNA: TGTGCCAGCAGGGAGTATGGTGAGCAGTTCTTC. This sequence encodes CASREYGEQFF.